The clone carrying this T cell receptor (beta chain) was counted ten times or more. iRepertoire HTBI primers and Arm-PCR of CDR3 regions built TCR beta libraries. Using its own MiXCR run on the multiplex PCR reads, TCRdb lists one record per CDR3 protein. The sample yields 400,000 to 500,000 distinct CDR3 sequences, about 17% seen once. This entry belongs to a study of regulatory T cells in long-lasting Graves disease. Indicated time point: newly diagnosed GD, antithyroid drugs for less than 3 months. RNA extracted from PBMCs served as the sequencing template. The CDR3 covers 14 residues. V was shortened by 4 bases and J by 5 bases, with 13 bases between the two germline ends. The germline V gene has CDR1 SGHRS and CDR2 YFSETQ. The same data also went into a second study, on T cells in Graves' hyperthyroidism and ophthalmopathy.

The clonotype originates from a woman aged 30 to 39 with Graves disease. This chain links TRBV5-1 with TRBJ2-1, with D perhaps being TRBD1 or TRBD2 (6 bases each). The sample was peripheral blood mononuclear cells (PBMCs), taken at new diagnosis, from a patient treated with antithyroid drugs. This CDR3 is CASSRWGADNEQFF. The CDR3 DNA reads TGCGCCAGCAGCCGGTGGGGGGCAGACAATGAGCAGTTCTTC.